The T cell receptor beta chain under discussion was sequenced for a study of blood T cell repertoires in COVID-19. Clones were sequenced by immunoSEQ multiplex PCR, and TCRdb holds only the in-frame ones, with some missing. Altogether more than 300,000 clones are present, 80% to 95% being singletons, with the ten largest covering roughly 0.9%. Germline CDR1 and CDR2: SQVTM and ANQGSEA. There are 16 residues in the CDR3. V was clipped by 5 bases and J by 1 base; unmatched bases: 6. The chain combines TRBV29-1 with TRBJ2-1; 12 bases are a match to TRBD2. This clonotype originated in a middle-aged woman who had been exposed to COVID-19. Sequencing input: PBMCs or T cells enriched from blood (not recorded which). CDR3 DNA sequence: TGCAGCGTTTCGACTAGCGGGGGCCGTTCCTACAATGAGCAGTTCTTC. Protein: CSVSTSGGRSYNEQFF.